This TCR beta chain was identified in a study of long-term antiretroviral therapy in people with HIV. Comment on this clone: The target antigen is unknown.

The germline gives CDR1 SQVTM, CDR2 ANQGSEA. Trimming pared 2 bases from V and 4 bases from J, leaving 12 bases between. The CDR3 is 14 amino acids. A v3.0 immunoSEQ assay was performed at survey level. For every sample, sequencing targeted about 40,000-50,000 T-cell genomes. Measured with immunoSEQ multiplex PCR; TCRdb has only the in-frame clones, and not every one. The table shows more than 25,000 clones, with 90% to 95% occurring only once. General study findings and limits: Clones that had undergone expansion before ART prevailed in the repertoire throughout all time points. There were no data on ART adherence, viral resistance or therapy changes, a gap that limits inferences about post-ART repertoire changes. Versus controls, repertoires in people with HIV had narrower CDR3 length ranges.

Sample: unsorted PBMCs, taken 3.1 years after starting antiretroviral therapy. The sequence came from a man between 18 and 29 years old with HIV. V and J are TRBV29-1 and TRBJ1-3, with D uncertain. CDR3 sequence: CSVEPLVGGNTIYF. The CDR3 DNA is TGCAGCGTTGAACCTCTGGTAGGCGGAAACACCATATATTTT.